The 18 T cell receptor beta chains given below trace back to one sample, sequenced in a study of Graves' ophthalmopathy and Graves' hyperthyroidism. Amplified TCR beta CDR3 regions were obtained using RNA transcripts as template. In the first round, RT-PCR was carried out with HTBI primers, and a multiplex PCR formed the second round. A single record per CDR3 protein comes from TCRdb applying MiXCR to the multiplex PCR reads. The profile shows some 380,000 distinct CDR3 sequences, approximately 15% of them singletons. Sample: peripheral blood. The receptors here all came from a woman under 30 with stable Graves' hyperthyroidism.

This clonotype was counted a few times. The V and J genes are TRBV13 and TRBJ2-2, with D unclear. V dropped 5 bases and J dropped 5 bases, with 18 bases sitting between them. The length of the CDR3 is 16 residues. Germline V gene lookup returns CDR1 PRHDT and CDR2 FYEKMQ (reference sequence). The CDR3 sequence is CASSPPYLRPTGELFF. The DNA of the CDR3 is TGTGCCAGCAGCCCCCCCTATTTGCGGCCGACCGGGGAGCTGTTTTTT.

V and J are TRBV18 and TRBJ2-5, with D possibly being TRBD1 (5 bases). V dropped 2 bases and J dropped 4 bases, with 17 bases sitting between them. This CDR3 spans 16 amino acids. CDR1 and CDR2 (germline): KGHSH, LQKENI. The CDR3 protein is CASSPTAGPGRETQYF. The CDR3 nucleotides read TGTGCCAGCTCACCAACCGCAGGGCCCGGCCGAGAGACCCAGTACTTC. The whole variable domain, remainder taken from reference TRBV18 and TRBJ2-5, is NAGVMQNPRHLVRRRGQEARLRCSPMKGHSHVYWYRQLPEEGLKFMVYLQKENIIDESGMPKERFSAEFPKEGPSILRIQQVVRGDSAAYFCASSPTAGPGRETQYFGPGTRLLVL.

This clonotype came up many times. This chain uses TRBV11-1 with TRBJ2-7; D tentatively reads TRBD1 or TRBD2 (6 bases each). Germline lookup yields CDR1 SGHAT and CDR2 FQDESV (reference sequence). This CDR3 spans 17 amino acids. Trimming shortened V by 0 bases and J by 4 bases, and 19 bases separated the two germline ends. The CDR3 nucleotides are TGTGCCAGCAGCTTAGCGCCAGTGGGGGGCGTAGGATACGAGCAGTACTTC. This sequence encodes CASSLAPVGGVGYEQYF.

The chain joins TRBV30 to TRBJ2-7; weak D call: TRBD2 (5 bases). Germline loops: CDR1 GTSNPN, CDR2 SVGIG (reference sequence). Trimming shortened V by 8 bases and J by 2 bases, and 10 bases separated the two germline ends. The length of the CDR3 is 11 residues. In nucleotides, the CDR3 is TGTGCCCGAGAGGAGGCCTACGAGCAGTACTTC. Protein sequence: CAREEAYEQYF.

This clonotype occurred many times. The chain combines TRBV6-5 with TRBJ1-6; D gene uncertain. V was trimmed by 4 bases and J by 7 bases, leaving 14 bases between them. Germline CDR1 MNHEY, CDR2 SVGAGI. This CDR3 is 15 amino acids long. The CDR3 DNA reads TGTGCCAGCAGTTTAGGACGGAGTTCCAATTCACCCCTCCACTTT. It translates to CASSLGRSSNSPLHF.

The table lists this clonotype with many counts. The genes are TRBV15 and TRBJ1-2; 7 bases map to TRBD1. This CDR3 contains 16 residues. Germline V lookup: CDR1 LNHNV, CDR2 YYDKDF (reference sequence). The ends lost 5 bases at V and 0 bases at J; junction bases unmatched: 9. CDR3 nucleotides: TGTGCCACCAGCCCATTACAGGGGCCGGCTAACTATGGCTACACCTTC. Protein sequence: CATSPLQGPANYGYTF.

This clonotype was seen more than once but under ten times. The rearrangement uses TRBV18 and TRBJ2-3; TRBD1 matches 7 bases. The ends lost 3 bases at V and 2 bases at J; junction bases unmatched: 5. Germline CDR1 KGHSH, CDR2 LQKENI. CDR3 length equals 15 residues. The CDR3 protein is CASSPNKGATDTQYF. Written as DNA, the CDR3 is TGTGCCAGCTCACCGAATAAGGGGGCCACAGATACGCAGTATTTT.

In this sample, this clonotype turned up many times. V gene TRBV12-3 or TRBV12-4 combines with J gene TRBJ1-6; perhaps TRBD1 as D (6 bases). The CDR3 is made up of 15 amino acids. V was cut by 3 bases and J by 10 bases, with 16 bases left in between. The CDR3 DNA is TGTGCCAGCAGTTTGGGCTTTAAGGGGGTCTCACCCCTCCACTTT. Its protein is CASSLGFKGVSPLHF.

The table lists this clonotype with many counts. The chain has TRBV7-9 and TRBJ2-5; 13 nucleotides align to TRBD2. The V gene end was trimmed by 1 base and the J gene end by 2 bases; junction bases not matched to a gene: 1. The CDR3 extends over 16 amino acids. CDR1 and CDR2 (germline): SEHNR, FQNEAQ (reference sequence). In DNA, the CDR3 is TGTGCCAGCAGCTTAGGGACTAGCGGGGGTCAAGAGACCCAGTACTTC. Translation gives CASSLGTSGGQETQYF. The full variable domain, completed using reference TRBV7-9 and TRBJ2-5, is DTGVSQNPRHKITKRGQNVTFRCDPISEHNRLYWYRQTLGQGPEFLTYFQNEAQLEKSRLLSDRFSAERPKGSFSTLEIQRTEQGDSAMYLCASSLGTSGGQETQYFGPGTRLLVL.

This clonotype was seen ten or more times. In DNA form, the CDR3 reads TGTGCCAGCAGCCTACAGGGGGCTGATGAGACCCAGTACTTC. It translates to CASSLQGADETQYF. This chain links TRBV12-3 or TRBV12-4 with TRBJ2-5; 9 bases match TRBD1. CDR3 size: 14 residues. Trimming removed 6 bases from V and 5 bases from J; junction bases left unmatched: 7.

This clonotype was seen repeatedly, ten times or more. V is TRBV27 and J is TRBJ2-5, with D possibly matching TRBD2 (7 bases). The germline V gene has CDR1 MNHEY and CDR2 SMNVEV (reference sequence). V lost 8 bases, J lost 5 bases, and 18 bases lay in between. The CDR3 runs 14 residues. DNA of the CDR3: TGTGCCAGCGCCCTCGGGGGGCCCTGGGAGACCCAGTACTTC. Translating gives CASALGGPWETQYF.

This clonotype has at least ten counts. The gene calls are TRBV2 and TRBJ2-5, with TRBD2 identical over 8 bases. CDR1 is SNHLY, CDR2 FYNNEI, per germline. Trimming cost V 3 bases and J 5 bases; bases outside gene matches: 5. This CDR3 region has 14 residues. DNA for the CDR3: TGTGCCAGCAGTGATAGCGGGGCTACTGAGACCCAGTACTTC. Protein product: CASSDSGATETQYF. The whole variable domain, filled in from reference TRBV2 and TRBJ2-5, reads EPEVTQTPSHQVTQMGQEVILRCVPISNHLYFYWYRQILGQKVEFLVSFYNNEISEKSEIFDDQFSVERPDGSNFTLKIRSTKLEDSAMYFCASSDSGATETQYFGPGTRLLVL.

The chain has TRBV10-3 and TRBJ2-3; D unresolved. V was cut by 8 bases and J by 6 bases, with 15 bases left in between. Germline V lookup: CDR1 ENHRY, CDR2 SYGVKD. The CDR3 runs to 13 residues. In DNA form, the CDR3 reads TGTGCCATCCTGGCAGCCTTGTTGGATACGCAGTATTTT. Translated: CAILAALLDTQYF.

A remark on this clonotype: Relative to the germline gene, one junction end is altered; a read error may explain this. The chain recombines TRBV28 with TRBJ1-1; 7 positions agree with TRBD1. The CDR3 length is 19 residues. The germline V gene encodes CDR1 MDHEN and CDR2 SYDVKM. The CDR3 is CASSPFTLQGERMYTDAFF. Here the CDR3 DNA reads TGTGCCAGCAGTCCCTTTACCCTCCAGGGGGAGAGGATGTACACTGATGCTTTCTTT.

This clonotype has ten or more counts. This sequence joins TRBV19 and TRBJ1-5; maybe TRBD1 (5 bases). Trimming took off 8 bases at V and 11 bases at J, with 28 bases between the two ends. The CDR3 length is 16 residues. Germline CDR1 reads LNHDA; CDR2 reads SQIVND (reference sequence). CDR3 sequence (DNA): TGTGCCAGTTTAGGGACCCGGGACGGGCCGAGTTCGGCCCAGCATTTT. This translates into CASLGTRDGPSSAQHF.

The J gene is TRBJ1-6, the V gene TRBV7-8; D remains unclear. With 2 bases removed from V and 10 bases from J, the gap between germline ends came to 18 bases. The germline CDR1 and CDR2 sequences are SGHVS and FQNEAQ. There are 16 residues in the CDR3. The CDR3 coding sequence is TGTGCCAGCAGCTTATCGCGGGGAACTTCTAACTCACCCCTCCACTTT. Its protein is CASSLSRGTSNSPLHF.

The J gene is TRBJ1-5, the V gene TRBV20-1; perhaps TRBD1 as D (5 bases). There are 14 residues in the CDR3. V lost 7 bases and J lost 1, with 14 bases in between. In germline, CDR1 is DFQATT, CDR2 SNEGSKA (reference sequence). CDR3 DNA: TGCAGTGGGACGAGCGGGACGAGCAATCAGCCCCAGCATTTT. Its translation: CSGTSGTSNQPQHF.

This clonotype appeared many times. The chain links TRBV12-3 or TRBV12-4 to TRBJ1-1; 7 positions match TRBD1. The CDR3 consists of 14 residues. V was clipped by 5 bases and J by 4 bases; unmatched bases: 7. CDR3 amino acids: CASSPTTGFTEAFF. In nucleotides, the CDR3 is TGTGCCAGCAGTCCTACGACAGGGTTCACTGAAGCTTTCTTT.